This T cell receptor beta chain was sequenced for a study of response to subunit inactivated influenza vaccine. TCRdb reprocessed the RT-PCR reads with MiXCR, giving one entry per CDR3 protein. The repertoire holds hundreds of thousands of distinct CDR3 sequences, about 25% seen once, with approximately 1.9% in the top ten. V was clipped by 6 bases and J by 0 bases, with 9 bases between them. This CDR3 region has 13 residues. Per the germline V gene, CDR1 is MNHNY and CDR2 is SVGAGI (reference sequence). Sequences were derived from CD4+ T cells sorted from PBMCs, sampled about 5 days after vaccination. V usage is TRBV6-6 and J usage is TRBJ2-7; D ambiguous. This sequence originates from a man aged 50 or older who received an inactivated influenza vaccine. This CDR3 is CASSPQASYEQYF. The CDR3 region has the DNA TGTGCCAGCAGCCCCCAGGCCTCCTACGAGCAGTACTTC.